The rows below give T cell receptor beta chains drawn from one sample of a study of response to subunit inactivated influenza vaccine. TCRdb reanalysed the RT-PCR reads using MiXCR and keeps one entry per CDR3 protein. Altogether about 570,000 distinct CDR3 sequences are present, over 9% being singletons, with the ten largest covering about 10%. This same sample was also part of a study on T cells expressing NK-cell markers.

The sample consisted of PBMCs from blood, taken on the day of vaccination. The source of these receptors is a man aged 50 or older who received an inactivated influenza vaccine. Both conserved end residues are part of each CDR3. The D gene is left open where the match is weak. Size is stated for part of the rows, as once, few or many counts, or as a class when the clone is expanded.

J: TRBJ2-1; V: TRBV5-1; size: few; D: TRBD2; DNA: TGCGCCAGCAGCTCCCTAGGCGGGGGAGCGGGTCCCTACAATGAGCAGTTCTTC; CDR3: CASSSLGGGAGPYNEQFF
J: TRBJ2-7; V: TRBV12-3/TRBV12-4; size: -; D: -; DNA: TGTGCCAGCAGTTTAAGTAGGAGGGCTAACGAGCAGTACTTC; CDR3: CASSLSRRANEQYF
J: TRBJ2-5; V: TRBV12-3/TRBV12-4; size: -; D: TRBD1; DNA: TGTGCCAGCAGTTCCCGAGACAGGGGCTTACAAGAGACCCAGTACTTC; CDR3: CASSSRDRGLQETQYF
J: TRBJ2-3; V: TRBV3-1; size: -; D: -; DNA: TGTGCCAGCAGCCTGCACGGGCGTAAAGATACGCAGTATTTT; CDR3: CASSLHGRKDTQYF
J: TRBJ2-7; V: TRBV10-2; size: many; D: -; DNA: TGCGCCAGCAGTGAGCCATACAGAATCGGCGGCGCCTACGAGCAGTACTTC; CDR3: CASSEPYRIGGAYEQYF
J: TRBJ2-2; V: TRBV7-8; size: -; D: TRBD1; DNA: TGTGCCAGCAGCTTACTCTGGGGACAGGGGGCGAAAACCGGGGAGCTGTTTTTT; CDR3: CASSLLWGQGAKTGELFF
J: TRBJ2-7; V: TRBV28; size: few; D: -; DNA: TGTGCCAGCAGTTTATTGTTTGATTACGAGCAGTACTTC; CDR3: CASSLLFDYEQYF
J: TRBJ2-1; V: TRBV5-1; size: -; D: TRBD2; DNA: TGCGCCAGCAGCGGAGGAGTCACTAGCGGGAGCCCCAATGAGCAGTTCTTC; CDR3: CASSGGVTSGSPNEQFF
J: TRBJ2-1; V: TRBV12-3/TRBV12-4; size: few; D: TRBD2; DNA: TGTGCCAGCAGTTTTAGGCGGGGGGGCTCCTACAATGAGCAGTTCTTC; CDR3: CASSFRRGGSYNEQFF
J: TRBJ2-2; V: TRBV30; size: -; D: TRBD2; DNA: TGTGCCTGGAGTTCTCTGGGACTAGCGGGAGGGGAGCTGTTTTTT; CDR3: CAWSSLGLAGGELFF
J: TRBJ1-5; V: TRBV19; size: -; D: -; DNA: TGTGCCAGTAGGATCAGGGGCGCCCATGGGAATCAGCCCCAGCATTTT; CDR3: CASRIRGAHGNQPQHF
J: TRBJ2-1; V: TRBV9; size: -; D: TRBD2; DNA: TGTGCCAGCAGCGTAGGGGCTAGCGGCAATGAGCAGTTCTTC; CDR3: CASSVGASGNEQFF
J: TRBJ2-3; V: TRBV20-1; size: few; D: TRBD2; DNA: TGCAGTGCTAGATCCTCTAGCGGGGCGGACACAGATACGCAGTATTTT; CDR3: CSARSSSGADTDTQYF
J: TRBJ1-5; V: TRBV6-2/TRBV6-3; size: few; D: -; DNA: TGTGCCAGCAGTTACTCGAGTATTATGGGCAGGGCGGACAATCAGCCCCAGCATTTT; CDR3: CASSYSSIMGRADNQPQHF
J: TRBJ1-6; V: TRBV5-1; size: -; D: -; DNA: TGCGCCAGCAGCTTGGATCTGACAGCCAATAATTCACCCCTCCACTTT; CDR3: CASSLDLTANNSPLHF
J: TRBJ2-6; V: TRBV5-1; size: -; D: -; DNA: TGCGCCAGCAGCTTAACGGGGATCTCTGGGGCCAACGTCCTGACTTTC; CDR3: CASSLTGISGANVLTF
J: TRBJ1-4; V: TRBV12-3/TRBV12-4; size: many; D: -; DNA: TGTGCCAGCACCCCTCGGCAGGGACGCGAAAAACTGTTTTTT; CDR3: CASTPRQGREKLFF
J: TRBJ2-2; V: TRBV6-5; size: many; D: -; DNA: TGTGCCAGCAGTTATCACCCCGGGGCGGGCGGGGAGCTGTTTTTT; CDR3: CASSYHPGAGGELFF
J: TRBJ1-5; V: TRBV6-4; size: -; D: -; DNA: TGTGCCAGCAGTGAAAACGGTCCGGGACCCCAGCATTTT; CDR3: CASSENGPGPQHF
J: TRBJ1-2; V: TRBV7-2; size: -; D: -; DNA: TGTGCCAGCAGCTTAGAAGGGGATAACTATGGCTACACCTTC; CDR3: CASSLEGDNYGYTF
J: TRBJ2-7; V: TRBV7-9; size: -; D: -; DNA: TGTGCCAGCAGCTTAGGAAGTGACGAGCAGTACTTC; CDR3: CASSLGSDEQYF
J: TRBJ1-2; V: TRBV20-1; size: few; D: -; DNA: TGCAGTGCTAGAGATTTTGCTTATGGCTACACCTTC; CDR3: CSARDFAYGYTF
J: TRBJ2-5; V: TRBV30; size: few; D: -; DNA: TGTGCCTGGAGTTTTCAAAAAGAGACCCAGTACTTC; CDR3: CAWSFQKETQYF
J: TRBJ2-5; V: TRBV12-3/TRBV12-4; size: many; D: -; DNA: TGTGCCAGCAGTTTCGACCAAGCGGAGACCCAGTACTTC; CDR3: CASSFDQAETQYF
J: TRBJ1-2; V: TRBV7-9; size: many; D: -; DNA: TGTGCCAGCAGCTTAGGGATAGGGTATGGCTACACCTTC; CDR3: CASSLGIGYGYTF
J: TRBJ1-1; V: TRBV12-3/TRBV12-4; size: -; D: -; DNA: TGTGCCAGCAGTATAGAGGGTACCAGGGGCACTGAAGCTTTCTTT; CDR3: CASSIEGTRGTEAFF
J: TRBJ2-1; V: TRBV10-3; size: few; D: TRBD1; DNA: TGTGCCATCAGGAGACAGGGGGAGAATGAGCAGTTCTTC; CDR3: CAIRRQGENEQFF
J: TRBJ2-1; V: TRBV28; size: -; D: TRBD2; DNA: TGTGCCAGCACCCGGACTAGCTTCTCCTACAATGAGCAGTTCTTC; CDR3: CASTRTSFSYNEQFF
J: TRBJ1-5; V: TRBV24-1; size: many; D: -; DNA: TGTGCCACCAGTGATTCCCGTACCGGGACAAGCTATCAGCCCCAGCATTTT; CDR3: CATSDSRTGTSYQPQHF
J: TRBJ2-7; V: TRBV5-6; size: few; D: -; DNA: TGTGCCAGCAGCTCGCGCGTTGAAGAAAGGGGGTACGAGCAGTACTTC; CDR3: CASSSRVEERGYEQYF
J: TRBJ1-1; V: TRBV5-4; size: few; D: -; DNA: TGTGCCAGCAGCATCTCCGGGACAAGTAACACTGAAGCTTTCTTT; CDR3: CASSISGTSNTEAFF
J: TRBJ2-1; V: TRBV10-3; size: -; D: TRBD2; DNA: TGTGCCATCATGTCCCGACTAGCGGATTGCAATGAGCAGTTCTTC; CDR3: CAIMSRLADCNEQFF
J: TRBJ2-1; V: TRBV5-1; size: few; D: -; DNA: TGCGCCAGCAGCCTTAGGACAGGTGGGGGGATTCACAATGAGCAGTTCTTC; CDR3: CASSLRTGGGIHNEQFF
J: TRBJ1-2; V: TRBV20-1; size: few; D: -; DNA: TGCAGTGTCCCACACGGGAAAGGAATGGGCTACACCTTC; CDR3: CSVPHGKGMGYTF
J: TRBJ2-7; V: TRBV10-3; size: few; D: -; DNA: TGTGCCATCTCCGGGGTCTCCTACGAGCAGTACTTC; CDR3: CAISGVSYEQYF